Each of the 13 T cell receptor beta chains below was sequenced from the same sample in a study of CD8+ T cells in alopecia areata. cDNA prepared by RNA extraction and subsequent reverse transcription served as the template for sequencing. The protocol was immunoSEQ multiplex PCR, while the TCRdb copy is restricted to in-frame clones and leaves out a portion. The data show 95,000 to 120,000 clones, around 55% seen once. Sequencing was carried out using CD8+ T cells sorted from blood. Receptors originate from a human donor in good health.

As DNA, the CDR3 is TGTGCCAGCATGGGCGAGTATGGCTACACCTTC. Amino acid sequence: CASMGEYGYTF. The J gene is TRBJ1-2, the V gene TRBV2, with unresolved D. V was cut by 7 bases and J by 5 bases, with 8 bases left in between. Germline loops: CDR1 SNHLY, CDR2 FYNNEI. There are 11 residues in the CDR3.

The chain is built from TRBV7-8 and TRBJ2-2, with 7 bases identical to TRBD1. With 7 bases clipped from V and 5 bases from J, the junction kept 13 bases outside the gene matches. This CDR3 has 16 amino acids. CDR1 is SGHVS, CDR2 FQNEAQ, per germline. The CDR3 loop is CASTTDRVSVTGELFF. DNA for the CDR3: TGTGCCAGCACCACCGACAGGGTATCCGTAACCGGGGAGCTGTTTTTT.

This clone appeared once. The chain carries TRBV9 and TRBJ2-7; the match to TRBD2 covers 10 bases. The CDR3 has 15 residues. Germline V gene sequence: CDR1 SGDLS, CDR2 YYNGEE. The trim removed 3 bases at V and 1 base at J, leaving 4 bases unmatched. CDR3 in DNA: TGTGCCAGCAGCGCGAGCGGGGGGGCTTCCTACGAGCAGTACTTC. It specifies CASSASGGASYEQYF.

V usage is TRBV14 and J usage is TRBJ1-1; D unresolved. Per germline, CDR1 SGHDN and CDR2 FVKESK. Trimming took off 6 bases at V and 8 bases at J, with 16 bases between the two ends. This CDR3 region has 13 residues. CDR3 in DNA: TGTGCCAGCAGGAGTGGAGGGTGGTCAGAAGCTTTCTTT. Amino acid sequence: CASRSGGWSEAFF.

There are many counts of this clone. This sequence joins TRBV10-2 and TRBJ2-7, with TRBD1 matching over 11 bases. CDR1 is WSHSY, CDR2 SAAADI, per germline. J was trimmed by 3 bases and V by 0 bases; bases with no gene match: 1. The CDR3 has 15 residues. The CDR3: CASSESGTGGYEQYF. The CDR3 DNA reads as TGCGCCAGCAGTGAGTCAGGGACAGGGGGCTACGAGCAGTACTTC.

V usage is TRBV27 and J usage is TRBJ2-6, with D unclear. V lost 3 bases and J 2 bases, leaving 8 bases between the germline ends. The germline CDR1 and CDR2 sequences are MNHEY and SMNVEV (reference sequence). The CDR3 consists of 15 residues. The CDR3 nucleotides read TGTGCCAGCAGTTTTATAGGTACTGGGGCCAACGTCCTGACTTTC. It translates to CASSFIGTGANVLTF.

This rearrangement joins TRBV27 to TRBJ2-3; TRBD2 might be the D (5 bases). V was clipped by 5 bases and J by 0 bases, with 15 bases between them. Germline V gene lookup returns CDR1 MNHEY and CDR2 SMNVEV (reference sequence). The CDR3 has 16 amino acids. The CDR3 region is CASSAPGETSTDTQYF. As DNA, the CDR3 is TGTGCCAGCAGTGCCCCCGGGGAAACTAGCACAGATACGCAGTATTTT.

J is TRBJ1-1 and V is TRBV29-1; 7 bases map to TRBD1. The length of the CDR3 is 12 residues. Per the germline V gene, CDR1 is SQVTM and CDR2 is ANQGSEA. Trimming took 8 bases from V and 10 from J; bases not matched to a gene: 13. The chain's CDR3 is CSTAGGDLGAFF. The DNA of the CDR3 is TGCAGCACTGCAGGGGGGGACCTAGGAGCTTTCTTT.

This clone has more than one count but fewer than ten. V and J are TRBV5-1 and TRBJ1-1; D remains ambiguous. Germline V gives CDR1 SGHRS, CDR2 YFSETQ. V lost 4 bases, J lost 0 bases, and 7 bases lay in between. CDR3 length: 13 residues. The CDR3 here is CASSPDMNTEAFF. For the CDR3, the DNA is TGCGCCAGCAGCCCAGACATGAACACTGAAGCTTTCTTT. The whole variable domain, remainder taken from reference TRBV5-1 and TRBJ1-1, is KAGVTQTPRYLIKTRGQQVTLSCSPISGHRSVSWYQQTPGQGLQFLFEYFSETQRNKGNFPGRFSGRQFSNSRSEMNVSTLELGDSALYLCASSPDMNTEAFFGQGTRLTVV.

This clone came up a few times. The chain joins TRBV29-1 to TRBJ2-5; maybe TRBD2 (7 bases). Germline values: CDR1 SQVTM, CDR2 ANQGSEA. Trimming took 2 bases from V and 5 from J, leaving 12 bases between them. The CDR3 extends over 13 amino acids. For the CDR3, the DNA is TGCAGCGTTGAATCCCCGGGGGGCGAGACCCAGTACTTC. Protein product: CSVESPGGETQYF. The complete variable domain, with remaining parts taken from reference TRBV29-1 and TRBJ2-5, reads SAVISQKPSRDICQRGTSLTIQCQVDSQVTMMFWYRQQPGQSLTLIATANQGSEATYESGFVIDKFPISRPNLTFSTLTVSNMSPEDSSIYLCSVESPGGETQYFGPGTRLLVL.

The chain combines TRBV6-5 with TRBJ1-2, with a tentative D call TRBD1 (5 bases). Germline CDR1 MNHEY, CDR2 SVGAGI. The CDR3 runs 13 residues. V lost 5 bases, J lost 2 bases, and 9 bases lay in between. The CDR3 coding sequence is TGTGCCAGCAGTATACAGGAAAACTATGGCTACACCTTC. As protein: CASSIQENYGYTF.

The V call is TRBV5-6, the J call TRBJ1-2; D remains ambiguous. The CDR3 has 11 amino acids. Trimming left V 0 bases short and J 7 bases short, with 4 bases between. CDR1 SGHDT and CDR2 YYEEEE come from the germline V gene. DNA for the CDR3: TGTGCCAGCAGCTTGGGAGGTGGCTACACCTTC. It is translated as CASSLGGGYTF.

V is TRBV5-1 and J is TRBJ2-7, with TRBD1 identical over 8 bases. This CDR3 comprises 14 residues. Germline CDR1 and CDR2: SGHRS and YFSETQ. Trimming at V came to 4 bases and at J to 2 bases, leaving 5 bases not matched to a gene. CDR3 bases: TGCGCCAGCAGCCCCCGACAGGGGCCCTACGAGCAGTACTTC. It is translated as CASSPRQGPYEQYF. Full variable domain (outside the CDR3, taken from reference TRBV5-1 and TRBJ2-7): KAGVTQTPRYLIKTRGQQVTLSCSPISGHRSVSWYQQTPGQGLQFLFEYFSETQRNKGNFPGRFSGRQFSNSRSEMNVSTLELGDSALYLCASSPRQGPYEQYFGPGTRLTVT.